This TCR beta chain was sequenced in a study of blood T cell repertoires in COVID-19. Those enrolled, adults aged about 18 to 89 years, came from about 24 US areas. Participants' reported clinical history set cohort assignment. Exposed enrollees had met someone with a PCR-confirmed or clinician-diagnosed COVID-19 case at some point within the 2 weeks before study entry. This CDR3 has 16 residues. V lost 4 bases, J lost 7 bases, and 12 bases stayed unmatched. Germline V gene sequence: CDR1 MGHDK, CDR2 SYGVNS. Profiling relied on immunoSEQ multiplex PCR, and the TCRdb table lists in-frame clones only, not all of them. The table lists 320,000 or so clones, 85% of them singletons.

Sample: PBMCs or T cells enriched from blood (not recorded which). The chain recombines TRBV25-1 with TRBJ2-5, with 10 nucleotides matching TRBD1. This TCR came from a woman younger than 45 who had been exposed to COVID-19. CDR3 bases: TGTGCCAGCAGTGTCCAGGGGGACAGGGGACCCCCGACCCAGTACTTC. This translates into CASSVQGDRGPPTQYF.